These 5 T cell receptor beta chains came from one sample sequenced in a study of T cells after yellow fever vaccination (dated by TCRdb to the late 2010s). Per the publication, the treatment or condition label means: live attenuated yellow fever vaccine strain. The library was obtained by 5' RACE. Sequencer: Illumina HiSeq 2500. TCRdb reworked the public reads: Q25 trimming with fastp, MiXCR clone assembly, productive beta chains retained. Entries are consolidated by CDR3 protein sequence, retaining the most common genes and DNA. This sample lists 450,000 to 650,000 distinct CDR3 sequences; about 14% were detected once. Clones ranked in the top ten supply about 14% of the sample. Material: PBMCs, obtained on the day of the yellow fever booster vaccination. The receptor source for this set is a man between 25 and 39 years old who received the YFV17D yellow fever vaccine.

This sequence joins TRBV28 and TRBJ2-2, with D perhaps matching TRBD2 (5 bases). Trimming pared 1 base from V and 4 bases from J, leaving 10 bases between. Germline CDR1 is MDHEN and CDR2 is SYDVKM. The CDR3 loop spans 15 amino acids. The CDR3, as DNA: TGTGCCAGCAGTTTATTAGGCGGGCCCACCGGGGAGCTGTTTTTT. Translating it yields CASSLLGGPTGELFF.

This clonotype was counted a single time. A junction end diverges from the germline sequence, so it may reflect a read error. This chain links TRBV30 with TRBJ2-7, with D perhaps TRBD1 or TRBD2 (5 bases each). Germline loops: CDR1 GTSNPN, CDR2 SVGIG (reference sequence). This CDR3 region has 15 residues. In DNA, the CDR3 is TGTGCCTGGGGCCCGGGGCTTCCTGGGCAATACGGGCAGTACTTC. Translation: CAWGPGLPGQYGQYF.

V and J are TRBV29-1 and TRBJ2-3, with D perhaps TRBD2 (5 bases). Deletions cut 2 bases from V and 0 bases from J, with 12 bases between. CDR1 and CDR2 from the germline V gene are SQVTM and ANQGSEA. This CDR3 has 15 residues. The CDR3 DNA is TGCAGCGTTGAAACGAGCGGAACCAGCACAGATACGCAGTATTTT. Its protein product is CSVETSGTSTDTQYF.

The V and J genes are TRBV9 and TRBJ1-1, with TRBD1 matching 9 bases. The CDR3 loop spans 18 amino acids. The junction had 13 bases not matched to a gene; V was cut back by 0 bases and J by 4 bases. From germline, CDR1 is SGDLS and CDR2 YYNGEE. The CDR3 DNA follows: TGTGCCAGCAGCGTAGCTGGGGGACAGGGCCTGGGCTTCACTGAAGCTTTCTTT. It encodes CASSVAGGQGLGFTEAFF.

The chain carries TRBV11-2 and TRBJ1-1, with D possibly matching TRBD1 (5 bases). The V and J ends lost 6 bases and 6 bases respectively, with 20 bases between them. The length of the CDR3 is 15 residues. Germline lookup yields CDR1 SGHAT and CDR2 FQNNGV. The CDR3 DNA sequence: TGTGCCAGCAGTGTTGACGGGGCTGTGTGGGCTGAAGCTTTCTTT. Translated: CASSVDGAVWAEAFF.